Listed below are T cell receptor beta chains from one sample, sequenced in a study of T cells in Graves' hyperthyroidism and ophthalmopathy. From the multiplex PCR reads, TCRdb called clonotypes with MiXCR, one entry per CDR3 protein. The sample has around 350,000 distinct CDR3 sequences, 13% seen once; the top ten hold 9.2%. Sequencing was performed on blood. The receptors originated from a woman younger than 30 with Graves' hyperthyroidism. Both conserved end residues are part of each CDR3.

>TRBV7-3|TRBJ2-2
CASSSNTGELFF
>TRBV3-1|TRBJ1-1
CASSQDLQRYEAFF
>TRBV12-3/TRBV12-4|TRBJ1-1
CASSLARDPQGAFF
>TRBV6-1|TRBJ2-3
CASSATFSGGTTDTQYF
>TRBV3-1|TRBJ2-1
CASSQASAVSYNEQFF
>TRBV4-1|TRBJ2-1
CASKQRGGGMNNEQFF
>TRBV18|TRBJ2-3
CASSPRETTDTQYF
>TRBV12-3/TRBV12-4|TRBJ1-1
CASSLPRTEAFF
>TRBV7-6|TRBJ2-1
CASSLISDPSPNEQFF
>TRBV28|TRBJ1-2
CASSSPQGGNGYTF
>TRBV20-1|TRBJ2-1
CSATLAGGYEQFF
>TRBV28|TRBJ1-6
CASSPDGELINSPLHF
>TRBV28|TRBJ2-1
CASISGGSYNEQFF
>TRBV20-1|TRBJ2-7
CSASWEGSYEQYF
>TRBV27|TRBJ2-7
CASSLRRDSYEQYF
>TRBV15|TRBJ2-1
CATSRTGPYNEQFF
>TRBV9|TRBJ2-1
CASSSRLAGWNEQFF
>TRBV20-1|TRBJ1-5
CSARARHLPPLVGLLSNQPQHF
>TRBV28|TRBJ1-5
CASSQTGQPQHF
>TRBV7-3|TRBJ2-2
CASSLDGANTGELFF
>TRBV28|TRBJ1-5
CASSLGQPSQPQHF
>TRBV9|TRBJ2-1
CASSVDGGSSYNEQFF
>TRBV28|TRBJ1-5
CASRATLRGTGQPQHF
>TRBV10-3|TRBJ2-3
CAISVSGGGTDTQYF
>TRBV30|TRBJ2-7
CAWSEGTVGPYEQYF
>TRBV10-3|TRBJ1-5
CAISDRTENQPQHF
>TRBV2|TRBJ1-1
CASRYGDTEAFF
>TRBV28|TRBJ1-1
CASSFGGTGFIEAFF
>TRBV6-1|TRBJ1-4
CASRGNPRGDEKLFF
>TRBV9|TRBJ1-2
CASSYTGIYGYTF
>TRBV28|TRBJ2-7
CASSIAGSSYEQYF
>TRBV11-2|TRBJ2-1
CASSRTSGGAGEQFF
>TRBV11-3|TRBJ2-1
CASSRDQDGEQFF
>TRBV24-1|TRBJ2-2
CATAPHGTGELFF
>TRBV6-1|TRBJ2-1
CASSPWVRNNNEQFF
>TRBV7-9|TRBJ1-5
CASSLAGTENQPQHF
>TRBV7-2|TRBJ2-4
CGSSLGYEGIQYF
>TRBV5-8|TRBJ2-4
CASSWGGEAKNIQYF
>TRBV2|TRBJ1-6
CATSPGQGRNSPLHF
>TRBV18|TRBJ2-3
CASSPGGLAGATDTQYF
>TRBV20-1|TRBJ2-1
CSATTGTGQFF